Below, 2 T cell receptor beta chains from the same sample are listed, as sequenced in a study of blood T cell repertoires in COVID-19. Sequencing was performed with immunoSEQ multiplex PCR; in TCRdb, only in-frame clones are kept and a portion is missing. The sample includes 250,000 to 350,000 clones, about nine tenths seen only once; the top ten take 11%. Sample: peripheral blood. The receptors shown here come from a woman in her 30s with COVID-19, enrolled during active disease.

This chain uses TRBV25-1 with TRBJ1-1; no firm D call. In germline, CDR1 is MGHDK, CDR2 SYGVNS. This CDR3 is built from 13 residues. V dropped 4 bases and J dropped 3 bases, with 9 bases sitting between them. The CDR3 reads CASSGSHYTEAFF. The CDR3 region has the DNA TGTGCCAGCAGTGGGTCACATTACACTGAAGCTTTCTTT.

This chain's CDR3 is CATSGDTGSEWTDTQYF. CDR3 in DNA: TGTGCCACCAGTGGCGATACAGGGAGCGAATGGACAGATACGCAGTATTTT. This rearrangement joins TRBV24-1 to TRBJ2-3; D possibly corresponds to TRBD1 (6 bases). CDR1 and CDR2 (germline): KGHDR, SFDVKD. The CDR3 loop spans 17 amino acids. The germline V and J ends were trimmed by 5 bases and 3 bases, with 20 bases remaining between them.